Listed below are T cell receptor beta chains from one sample, sequenced in a study of post-analysis software for immune sequencing data. TCRdb passed the PCR reads through MiXCR, listing each CDR3 protein once. Among roughly 540,000 distinct CDR3 sequences, 30% to 40% were seen once, and the ten largest hold roughly 6%. Sample: blood. Every receptor here comes from a girl under 18 with multiple sclerosis. Both conserved end residues are part of each CDR3. Fields, in order: V gene, clone size, J gene, D gene, CDR3 protein, CDR3 DNA. D genes are given only for firm matches. Part of the rows lack a size; the others show once, few, many or a class for expanded clones.

>TRBV6-5|many|TRBJ2-5|-
CASRMGHQETQYF
TGTGCCAGCAGGATGGGACACCAAGAGACCCAGTACTTC
>TRBV10-3|few|TRBJ1-2|-
CAAGGGNYGYTF
TGTGCCGCTGGGGGGGGTAACTATGGCTACACCTTC
>TRBV7-9|-|TRBJ1-2|-
CASSEYERGSSYGYTF
TGTGCCAGCAGCGAATACGAGCGGGGGAGTTCTTATGGCTACACCTTC
>TRBV9|many|TRBJ2-5|TRBD2
CASSEAGGREETQYF
TGTGCCAGCAGCGAAGCGGGGGGCAGAGAAGAGACCCAGTACTTC
>TRBV29-1|-|TRBJ1-1|-
CSVEGGQANTGAFF
TGCAGCGTTGAAGGGGGGCAGGCCAACACTGGAGCTTTCTTT
>TRBV20-1|-|TRBJ1-2|-
CSANPIRNYGYTF
TGCAGTGCTAATCCCATAAGGAACTATGGCTACACCTTC
>TRBV13|-|TRBJ2-2|TRBD2
CASSSTGTSLYGELFF
TGTGCCAGCAGCAGTACCGGGACTAGTTTATACGGGGAGCTGTTTTTT
>TRBV12-3/TRBV12-4|few|TRBJ2-7|-
CASSLMGGPYEQYF
TGTGCCAGCAGTTTAATGGGGGGGCCCTACGAGCAGTACTTC
>TRBV5-1|-|TRBJ1-2|TRBD1
CASSPRTGVDGYTF
TGCGCCAGCAGCCCTCGGACAGGGGTCGATGGCTACACCTTC
>TRBV5-1|once|TRBJ2-3|-
CASSTGLLPSTDTQYF
TGCGCCAGCAGCACTGGATTATTACCCAGCACAGATACGCAGTATTTT
>TRBV19|-|TRBJ2-7|-
CASSPPGAQAAYEQYF
TGTGCCAGTAGCCCGCCAGGGGCCCAGGCGGCCTACGAGCAGTACTTC
>TRBV6-1|many|TRBJ2-7|-
CASSESGRAYEQYF
TGTGCCAGCAGTGAATCGGGCAGGGCCTACGAGCAGTACTTC
>TRBV18|-|TRBJ1-4|-
CASRPGSGEKLFF
TGTGCCAGCCGGCCTGGGTCGGGTGAAAAACTGTTTTTT
>TRBV9|few|TRBJ2-3|TRBD2
CASSVEERGGTDTQYF
TGTGCCAGCAGCGTAGAGGAGCGGGGGGGCACAGATACGCAGTATTTT
>TRBV6-1|-|TRBJ1-2|-
CASSVSHTSALSNGYTF
TGTGCCAGCAGTGTATCCCATACCAGCGCATTGTCAAATGGCTACACCTTC
>TRBV6-5|many|TRBJ2-7|TRBD1
CASSYRDRAYEQYF
TGTGCCAGCAGTTACAGAGACAGGGCCTACGAGCAGTACTTC
>TRBV7-3|few|TRBJ2-7|-
CASSFSGEFLNSYEQYF
TGTGCCAGCAGCTTCTCGGGGGAATTTCTTAACTCCTACGAGCAGTACTTC
>TRBV29-1|few|TRBJ1-2|-
CSVGPVLGYTF
TGCAGCGTGGGGCCCGTGTTAGGCTACACCTTC
>TRBV5-1|few|TRBJ1-2|-
CASRPGKDYGYTF
TGCGCCAGCAGGCCCGGGAAGGACTATGGCTACACCTTC
>TRBV20-1|-|TRBJ1-2|-
CSASGNVAYGYTF
TGCAGTGCTAGTGGGAACGTCGCCTATGGCTACACCTTC
>TRBV7-9|-|TRBJ2-5|-
CASSTRALGYQETQYF
TGTGCCAGTAGCACCAGGGCCTTAGGGTACCAAGAGACCCAGTACTTC
>TRBV5-1|-|TRBJ2-1|TRBD2
CASTATGGPYNEQFF
TGCGCCAGCACCGCCACGGGGGGACCCTACAATGAGCAGTTCTTC
>TRBV6-2/TRBV6-3|-|TRBJ1-6|-
CASRQGPPVGSPLHF
TGTGCCAGCAGACAGGGCCCACCGGTGGGATCACCCCTCCACTTT
>TRBV12-3/TRBV12-4|-|TRBJ1-5|-
CASSSFPGDQPQHF
TGTGCCAGCAGTAGCTTCCCGGGGGATCAGCCCCAGCATTTT
>TRBV11-2|-|TRBJ2-7|-
CASSPGGGEQYF
TGTGCCAGCAGCCCCGGGGGAGGCGAGCAGTACTTC
>TRBV15|-|TRBJ2-3|TRBD2
CATGLAGTLTDTQYF
TGTGCCACCGGACTAGCGGGGACGTTGACAGATACGCAGTATTTT
>TRBV20-1|many|TRBJ1-1|-
CSARGNTEAFF
TGCAGTGCTAGAGGGAACACTGAAGCTTTCTTT
>TRBV20-1|-|TRBJ2-1|-
CSARGVRGTTYNEQFF
TGCAGTGCTAGAGGTGTGCGGGGCACCACCTACAATGAGCAGTTCTTC
>TRBV11-2|few|TRBJ2-5|TRBD2
CASSPGTSGDGRETQYF
TGTGCCAGCAGCCCCGGGACTAGCGGAGATGGGCGGGAGACCCAGTACTTC
>TRBV6-6|-|TRBJ2-5|-
CASSFDLRGQETQYF
TGTGCCAGCAGTTTCGATCTGCGGGGTCAAGAGACCCAGTACTTC
>TRBV6-6|-|TRBJ2-3|-
CACRGAADTQYF
TGTGCCTGCCGAGGGGCGGCAGATACGCAGTATTTT
>TRBV7-9|many|TRBJ1-2|TRBD1
CASSTYRGDDYGYTF
TGTGCCAGCAGCACCTACAGGGGGGATGACTATGGCTACACCTTC
>TRBV3-1|-|TRBJ2-5|-
CVSSQALGVETQYF
TGTGTCAGCAGCCAGGCCCTAGGAGTAGAGACCCAGTACTTC
>TRBV21-1|-|TRBJ2-7|-
CASSCGVGQGPYEQYF
TGTGCCAGCAGCTGTGGGGTGGGGCAGGGACCCTACGAGCAGTACTTC
>TRBV7-2|-|TRBJ2-1|TRBD2
CASSLKGGGHYNEQFF
TGTGCCAGCAGCTTAAAGGGCGGGGGGCACTACAATGAGCAGTTCTTC
>TRBV5-1|few|TRBJ2-5|-
CASSAGRGVSSQYF
TGCGCCAGCAGTGCGGGACGGGGTGTATCCTCGCAGTACTTC
>TRBV20-1|-|TRBJ2-3|-
CSAKKERFSTDTQYF
TGCAGTGCTAAAAAAGAGAGGTTCAGCACAGATACGCAGTATTTT
>TRBV5-1|-|TRBJ2-7|TRBD2
CASSRNRAGRNYEQYF
TGCGCCAGCAGCCGCAACAGAGCCGGGAGGAACTACGAGCAGTACTTC
>TRBV12-3/TRBV12-4|few|TRBJ2-6|-
CASNLALSGANVLTF
TGTGCCAGCAATTTAGCCCTCTCTGGGGCCAACGTCCTGACTTTC
>TRBV5-1|once|TRBJ1-6|-
CASSSRTVSDSPLHF
TGCGCCAGCAGCTCCAGGACAGTCTCGGATTCACCCCTCCACTTT
>TRBV3-1|-|TRBJ2-1|-
CASGGGGGRSYNEQFF
TGTGCCAGCGGGGGAGGAGGGGGCAGGTCCTACAATGAGCAGTTCTTC
>TRBV20-1|-|TRBJ1-2|-
CSARDPLSTGFSYGYTF
TGCAGTGCTAGAGATCCCCTTTCGACAGGCTTTTCTTATGGCTACACCTTC
>TRBV7-2|-|TRBJ2-4|-
CASSSRGPGKNIQYF
TGTGCCAGCAGCTCCCGGGGGCCGGGCAAAAACATTCAGTACTTC
>TRBV5-1|once|TRBJ2-2|TRBD1
CASSFTGARDTGERFF
TGCGCCAGCAGCTTTACAGGGGCTCGAGACACCGGGGAGCGGTTTTTT
>TRBV5-1|-|TRBJ2-3|TRBD2
CASSYRLAARTDTQYF
TGCGCCAGCAGCTACCGACTAGCAGCCCGCACAGATACGCAGTATTTT
>TRBV7-8|-|TRBJ2-2|-
CASSLAGGPYGELFF
TGTGCCAGCAGCTTAGCGGGGGGGCCGTACGGGGAGCTGTTTTTT
>TRBV3-1|-|TRBJ2-7|-
CASSPSGWLGDEQYF
TGTGCCAGCAGCCCATCCGGGTGGTTGGGAGACGAGCAGTACTTC
>TRBV3-1|few|TRBJ2-5|TRBD2
CASSRRAGLAQETQYF
TGTGCCAGCAGCCGACGCGCGGGACTAGCCCAAGAGACCCAGTACTTC
>TRBV6-5|-|TRBJ1-2|-
CASRVSEGVYGYTF
TGTGCCAGCAGGGTGTCAGAAGGAGTCTATGGCTACACCTTC
>TRBV20-1|-|TRBJ1-1|-
CSARGRGRGMNTEAFF
TGCAGTGCTAGGGGCAGGGGTCGGGGGATGAACACTGAAGCTTTCTTT
>TRBV6-6|few|TRBJ1-4|-
CASSIGAGIYEKLFF
TGTGCCAGCAGTATAGGGGCTGGCATATATGAAAAACTGTTTTTT
>TRBV12-3/TRBV12-4|few|TRBJ2-5|-
CASSPTNLDQYF
TGTGCCAGCAGTCCGACAAATTTAGACCAGTACTTC
>TRBV20-1|-|TRBJ2-5|-
CSASGMPEQYF
TGCAGTGCTAGCGGTATGCCGGAGCAGTACTTC